The 7 T cell receptor beta chains reported below all come from one sample, sequenced in a study of CD8 T cells in ankylosing spondylitis. TCRdb used MiXCR to reprocess the 5' RACE reads, holding one entry per CDR3 protein. This sample has over 60,000 distinct CDR3 sequences, with approximately 5.3% found just once. Sequenced sample: blood, either unsorted or a sorted T cell fraction (not recorded which). These receptors all come from a male donor with ankylosing spondylitis or in good health (not recorded which).

This clonotype was seen at least ten times. The rearrangement uses TRBV28 and TRBJ2-2; D ambiguous. This CDR3 comprises 13 residues. CDR1 and CDR2 (germline): MDHEN, SYDVKM. Trimming cost V 2 bases and J 6 bases, with 7 bases left between them. CDR3 amino acids: CASSLGVSGELFF. Here the CDR3 DNA reads TGTGCCAGCAGTTTAGGTGTTTCCGGGGAGCTGTTTTTT.

This clonotype showed up many times. The V call is TRBV29-1, the J call TRBJ1-5, with D possibly matching TRBD1 (6 bases). The germline V gene has CDR1 SQVTM and CDR2 ANQGSEA. The V end was cut by 6 bases, the J end by 3 bases, with 15 bases between. The CDR3 totals 14 residues. In nucleotides, the CDR3 is TGCAGCGTAGGGAAGACAGGATTCAATCAGCCCCAGCATTTT. Translating gives CSVGKTGFNQPQHF.

In this sample, this clonotype turned up many times. This chain connects TRBV6-1 to TRBJ2-5; 11 nucleotides match TRBD1. The junction had 8 bases not matched to a gene; V was cut back by 6 bases and J by 5 bases. Per germline, CDR1 MNHNS and CDR2 SASEGT. The CDR3 sequence is 15 residues long. The CDR3 region is CASSLDRGRSETQYF. The CDR3 DNA follows: TGTGCCAGCAGCTTGGACAGGGGGCGGAGTGAGACCCAGTACTTC.

Ten or more counts support this clonotype. Here the CDR3 DNA reads TGCAGTGCTAGAGATTGGGGCTCCATCTCCTACGAGCAGTACTTC. Protein: CSARDWGSISYEQYF. The rearrangement joins TRBV20-1 to TRBJ2-7, with D perhaps TRBD1 (5 bases). V was shortened by 0 bases and J by 0 bases, with 12 bases between the two germline ends. Germline V lookup: CDR1 DFQATT, CDR2 SNEGSKA (reference sequence). The CDR3 covers 15 residues.

V gene TRBV20-1 combines with J gene TRBJ1-1, with TRBD1 as a possible D gene (5 bases). Trimming removed 5 bases at V and 0 bases at J, with 22 bases between. This CDR3 has 17 amino acids. CDR1 and CDR2 (germline): DFQATT, SNEGSKA (reference sequence). Here the CDR3 reads CSAEGRTFSLMNTEAFF. In DNA form, the CDR3 reads TGCAGTGCTGAGGGACGGACGTTCAGCCTAATGAACACTGAAGCTTTCTTT.

This clonotype was seen repeatedly, ten times or more. The CDR3 loop is CASSQTGSQTEAFF. The CDR3 nucleotides are TGTGCCAGCAGCCAGACAGGGAGTCAGACTGAAGCTTTCTTT. This chain connects TRBV3-1 to TRBJ1-1, with TRBD1 identical over 7 bases. The CDR3 contains 14 residues. V lost 3 bases and J lost 5; bases outside the gene matches: 6. The V gene's germline CDR1 is LGHDT and CDR2 YNNKEL (reference sequence).

This clonotype showed up many times. The rearrangement uses TRBV20-1 and TRBJ1-1; no clear D gene. V was pared by 3 bases and J by 5 bases, with 19 bases between. The CDR3 sequence is 15 residues long. The germline V gene encodes CDR1 DFQATT and CDR2 SNEGSKA (reference sequence). The CDR3 sequence: CSASRYGVPYTEAFF. CDR3 coding DNA: TGCAGTGCTAGCCGTTACGGAGTTCCTTATACTGAAGCTTTCTTT.